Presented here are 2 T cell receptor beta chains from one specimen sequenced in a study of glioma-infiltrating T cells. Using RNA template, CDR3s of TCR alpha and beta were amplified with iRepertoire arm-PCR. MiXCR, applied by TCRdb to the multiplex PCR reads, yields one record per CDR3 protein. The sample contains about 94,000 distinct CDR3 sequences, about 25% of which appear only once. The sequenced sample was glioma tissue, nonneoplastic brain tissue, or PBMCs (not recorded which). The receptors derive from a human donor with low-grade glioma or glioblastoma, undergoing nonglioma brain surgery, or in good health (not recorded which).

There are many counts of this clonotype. The CDR3, as DNA: TGTGCCACCAGCCGGGGGGGCTCCTACAATGAGCAGTTCTTC. Its protein product is CATSRGGSYNEQFF. The chain employs TRBV24-1 and TRBJ2-1, with TRBD2 matching 8 bases. J was trimmed by 0 bases and V by 7 bases; bases with no gene match: 1. CDR1 is KGHDR and CDR2 is SFDVKD in the germline V gene. The length of the CDR3 is 14 residues.

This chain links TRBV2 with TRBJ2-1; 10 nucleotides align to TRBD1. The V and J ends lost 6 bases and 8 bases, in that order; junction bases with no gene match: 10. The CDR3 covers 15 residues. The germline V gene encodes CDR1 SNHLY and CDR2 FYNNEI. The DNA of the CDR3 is TGTGCCAGCAGGAGGACAGGGGGACTCAACGATGAGCAGTTCTTC. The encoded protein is CASRRTGGLNDEQFF.